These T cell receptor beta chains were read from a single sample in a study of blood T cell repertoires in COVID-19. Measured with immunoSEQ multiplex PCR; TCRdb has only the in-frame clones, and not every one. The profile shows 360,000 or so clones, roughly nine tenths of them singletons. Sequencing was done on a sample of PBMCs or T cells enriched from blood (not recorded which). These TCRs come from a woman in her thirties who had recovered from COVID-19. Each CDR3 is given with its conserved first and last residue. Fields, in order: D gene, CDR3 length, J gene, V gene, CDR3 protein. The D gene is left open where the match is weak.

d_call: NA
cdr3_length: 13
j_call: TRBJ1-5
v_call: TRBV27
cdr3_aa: CASSTGVDQPQHF

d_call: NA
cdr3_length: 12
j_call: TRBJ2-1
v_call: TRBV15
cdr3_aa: CATSRETGRQFF

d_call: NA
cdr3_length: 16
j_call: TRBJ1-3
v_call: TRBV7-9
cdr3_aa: CASSLDQAYTGNTIYF

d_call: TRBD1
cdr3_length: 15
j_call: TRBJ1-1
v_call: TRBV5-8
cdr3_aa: CASSFKGQGSIEAFF

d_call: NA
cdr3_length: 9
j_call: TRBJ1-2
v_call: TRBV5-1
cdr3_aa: CASSIPSTF

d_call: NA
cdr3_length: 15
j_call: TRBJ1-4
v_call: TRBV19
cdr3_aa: CASSIRGATNEKLFF

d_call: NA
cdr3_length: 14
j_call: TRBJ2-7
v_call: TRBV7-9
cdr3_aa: CASSLVASVGEQYF

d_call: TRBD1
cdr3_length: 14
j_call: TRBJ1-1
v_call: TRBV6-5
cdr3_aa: CASRSPGGNTEAFF

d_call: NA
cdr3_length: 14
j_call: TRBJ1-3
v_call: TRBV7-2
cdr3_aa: CASSLGDTGNTIYF

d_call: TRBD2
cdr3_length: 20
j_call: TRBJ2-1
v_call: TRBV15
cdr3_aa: CATSRVGRGSVSVSYNEQFF

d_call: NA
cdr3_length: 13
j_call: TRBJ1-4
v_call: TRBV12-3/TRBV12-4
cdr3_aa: CASTRRGNEKLFF

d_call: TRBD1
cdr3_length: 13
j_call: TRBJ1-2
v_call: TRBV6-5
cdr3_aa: CASSRDSAYGYTF

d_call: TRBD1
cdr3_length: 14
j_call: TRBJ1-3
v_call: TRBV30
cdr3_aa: CAWSKTGSGNTIYF

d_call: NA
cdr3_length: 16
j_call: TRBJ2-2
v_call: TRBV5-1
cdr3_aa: CASRRRGPKNTGELFF

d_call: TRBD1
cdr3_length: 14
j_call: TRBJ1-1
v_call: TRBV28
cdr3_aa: CVVGLGQGGTEAFF

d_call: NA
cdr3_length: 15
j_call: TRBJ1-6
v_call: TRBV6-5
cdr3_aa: CATTGTFSYNSPLHF

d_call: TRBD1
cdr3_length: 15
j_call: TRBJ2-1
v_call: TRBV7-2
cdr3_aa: CASSLVGQSHNEQFF

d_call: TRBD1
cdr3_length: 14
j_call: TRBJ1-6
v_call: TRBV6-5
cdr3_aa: CASSMTGFNSPLHF

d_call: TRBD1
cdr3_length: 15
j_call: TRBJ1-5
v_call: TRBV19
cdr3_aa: CASILGQGEDQPQHF

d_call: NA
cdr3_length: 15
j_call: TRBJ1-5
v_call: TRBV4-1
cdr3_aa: CASSQLAGANQPQHF

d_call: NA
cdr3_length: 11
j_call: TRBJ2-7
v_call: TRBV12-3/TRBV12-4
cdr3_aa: CASSFSYEQYF

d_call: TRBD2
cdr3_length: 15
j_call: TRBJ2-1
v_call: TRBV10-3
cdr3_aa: CATLYGTSGRRKKFF

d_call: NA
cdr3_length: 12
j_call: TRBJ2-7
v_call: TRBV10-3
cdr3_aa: CATSQGNNEQYF

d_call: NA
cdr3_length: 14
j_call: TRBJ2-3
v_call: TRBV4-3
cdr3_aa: CASSQSHFFDTQYF

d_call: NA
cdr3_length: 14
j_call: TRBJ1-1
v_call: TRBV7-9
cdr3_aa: CASSLRQGNTEAFF

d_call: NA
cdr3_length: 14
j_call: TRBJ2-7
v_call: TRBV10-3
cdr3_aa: CAISESGGNPEQYF

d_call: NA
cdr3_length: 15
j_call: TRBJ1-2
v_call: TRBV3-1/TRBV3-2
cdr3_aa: CASSQGPFQDYGYTF

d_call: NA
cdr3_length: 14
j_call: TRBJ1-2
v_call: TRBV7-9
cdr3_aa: CASSLRGKGYGYTF

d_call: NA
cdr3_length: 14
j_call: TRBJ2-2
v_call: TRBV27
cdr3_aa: CASSLGSAAGELFF

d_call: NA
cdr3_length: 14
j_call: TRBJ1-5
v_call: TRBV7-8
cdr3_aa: CASSLDSSNQPQHF

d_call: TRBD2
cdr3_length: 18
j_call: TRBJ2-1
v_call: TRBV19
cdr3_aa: CASSKSNGLAGTYNEQFF

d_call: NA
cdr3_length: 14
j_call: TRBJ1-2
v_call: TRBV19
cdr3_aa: CASRTTGANYGYTF

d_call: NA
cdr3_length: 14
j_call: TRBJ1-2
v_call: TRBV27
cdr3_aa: CASSLSQFNYGYTF

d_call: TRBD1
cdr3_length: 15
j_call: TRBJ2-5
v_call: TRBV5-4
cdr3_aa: CASSWLDRGQETQYF

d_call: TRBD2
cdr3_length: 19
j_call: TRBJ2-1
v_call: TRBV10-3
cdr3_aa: CAISEPGTSGQQGLSEQFF

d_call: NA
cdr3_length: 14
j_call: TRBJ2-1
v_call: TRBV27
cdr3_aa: CASSLGQGGYKQFF

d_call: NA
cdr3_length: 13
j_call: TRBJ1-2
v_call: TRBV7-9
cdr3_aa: CASSPKDIYGYTF

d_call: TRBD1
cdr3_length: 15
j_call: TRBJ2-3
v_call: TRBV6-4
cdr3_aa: CASSPGTGEGDTQYF

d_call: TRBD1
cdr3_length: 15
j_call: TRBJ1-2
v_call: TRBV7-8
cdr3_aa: CASSFYRGEFTGYTF

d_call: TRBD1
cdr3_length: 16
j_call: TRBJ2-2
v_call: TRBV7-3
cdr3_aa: CASSGKAGGFTGELFF

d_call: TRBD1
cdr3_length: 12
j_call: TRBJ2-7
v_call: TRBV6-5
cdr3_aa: CASSLTGNEQYF

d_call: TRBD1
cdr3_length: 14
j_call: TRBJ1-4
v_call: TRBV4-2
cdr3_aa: CASSPDRAAEKLFF

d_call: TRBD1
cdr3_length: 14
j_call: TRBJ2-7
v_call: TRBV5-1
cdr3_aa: CASTTDRNYYEQYF

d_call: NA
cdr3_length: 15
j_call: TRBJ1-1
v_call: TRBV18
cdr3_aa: CASSPPTAGGAEAFF

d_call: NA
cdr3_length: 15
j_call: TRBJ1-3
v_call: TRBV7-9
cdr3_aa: CASSPPDRRRNTIYF

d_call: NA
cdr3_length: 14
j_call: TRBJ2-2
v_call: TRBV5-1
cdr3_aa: CASSLGSRTGELFF

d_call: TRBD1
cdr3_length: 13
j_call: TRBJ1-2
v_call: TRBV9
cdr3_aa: CASSADRGLGYTF

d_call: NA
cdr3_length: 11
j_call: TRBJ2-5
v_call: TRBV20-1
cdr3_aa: CSASSERTQYF

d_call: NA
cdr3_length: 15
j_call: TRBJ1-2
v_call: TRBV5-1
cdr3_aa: CASSLDVPGLNGYTF

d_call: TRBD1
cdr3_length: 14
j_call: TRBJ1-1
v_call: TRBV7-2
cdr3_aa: CASSSTGGDTEAFF

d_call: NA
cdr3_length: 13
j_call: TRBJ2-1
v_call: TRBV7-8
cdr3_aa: CASSSLLSDEQFF

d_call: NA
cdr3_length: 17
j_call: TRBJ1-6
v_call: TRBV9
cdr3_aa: CASSVGRKSSYNSPLHF

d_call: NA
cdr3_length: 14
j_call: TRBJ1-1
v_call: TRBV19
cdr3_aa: CASSRLQGPAEAFF

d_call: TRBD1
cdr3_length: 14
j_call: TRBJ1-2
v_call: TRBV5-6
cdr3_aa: CASSGQGAGYGYTF

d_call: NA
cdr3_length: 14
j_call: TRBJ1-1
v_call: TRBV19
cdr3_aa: CASSMQGMNTEAFF

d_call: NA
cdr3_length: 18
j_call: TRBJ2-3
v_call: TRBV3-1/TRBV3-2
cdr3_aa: CASSHLRKGAGNTDTQYF

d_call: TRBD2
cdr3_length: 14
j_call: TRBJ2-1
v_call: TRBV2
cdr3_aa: CATKRASGDNEQFF